The 22 T cell receptor beta chains given below trace back to one sample, sequenced in a study of technical replicates of blood from several donors. The table came from immunoSEQ multiplex PCR; TCRdb's copy has only in-frame clones and leaves some out. The repertoire includes 76,000 or so clones, roughly 85% of them detected once, and approximately 4.6% sits in the top ten. Material: PBMCs. The receptor source for this set is a human donor in good health. Some clones in this sample may be carry-over from other donors' samples.

The chain links TRBV5-4 to TRBJ1-3, with 8 bases that match TRBD1. J lost 7 bases, V lost 1 base, and 4 bases had no gene match. Germline-derived CDR1 and CDR2 are SGHNT and YYREEE (reference sequence). The CDR3 has 14 residues. CDR3 region: CASSLSAGGNTIYF. In nucleotides, the CDR3 is TGTGCCAGCAGCTTGTCCGCAGGGGGCAACACCATATATTTT. Looking up the rest from reference TRBV5-4 and TRBJ1-3 gives the full variable domain: ETGVTQSPTHLIKTRGQQVTLRCSSQSGHNTVSWYQQALGQGPQFIFQYYREEENGRGNFPPRFSGLQFPNYSSELNVNALELDDSALYLCASSLSAGGNTIYFGEGSWLTVV.

V and J are TRBV15 and TRBJ1-4, with D possibly TRBD1 on 5 matching bases. Trimming removed 0 bases from V and 8 bases from J, with 19 bases in between. This CDR3 region has 17 residues. In germline, CDR1 is LNHNV, CDR2 YYDKDF (reference sequence). CDR3 sequence: CATSRDAVGRSGEKLFF. CDR3 DNA: TGTGCCACCAGCAGAGATGCGGTCGGGCGCTCAGGGGAAAAACTGTTTTTT.

V usage is TRBV7-9 and J usage is TRBJ2-7; weak D call: TRBD2 (7 bases). CDR1 SEHNR and CDR2 FQNEAQ come from the germline V gene (reference sequence). With 7 bases removed from V and 3 bases from J, the gap between germline ends came to 19 bases. The CDR3 spans 15 residues. The CDR3 coding sequence is TGTGCCAGCACCAAGGTAGGGAGGGGGGACTACGAGCAGTACTTC. The encoded protein is CASTKVGRGDYEQYF.

The chain carries TRBV10-3 and TRBJ2-5; 7 bases are a match to TRBD1. The CDR3 contains 12 residues. J lost 1 base, V lost 10 bases, and 3 bases had no gene match. Germline V gene sequence: CDR1 ENHRY, CDR2 SYGVKD. CDR3 protein: CATGTAQETQYF. The CDR3 DNA is TGTGCCACCGGGACAGCCCAAGAGACCCAGTACTTC.

The V call is TRBV2, the J call TRBJ2-2; 7 bases are shared with TRBD2. The CDR3 is 13 amino acids. V shed 4 bases and J 6 bases; nucleotides not matched to a gene: 2. Looked up from germline, CDR1 is SNHLY and CDR2 is FYNNEI. In DNA, the CDR3 is TGTGCCAGCAGTGCCCGGGGGGCCGGGGAGCTGTTTTTT. Translation gives CASSARGAGELFF.

The CDR3 sequence is CASSPIGQGYEQYF. The CDR3 bases are TGCGCCAGCAGCCCAATAGGTCAGGGCTACGAGCAGTACTTC. The chain carries TRBV4-3 and TRBJ2-7; weak D call: TRBD1 (5 bases). This CDR3 is 14 amino acids long. Trimming pared 4 bases from V and 3 bases from J, leaving 13 bases between. The germline V gene has CDR1 LGHNA and CDR2 YSLEER.

This chain joins TRBV10-3 and TRBJ1-3, with TRBD1 matching over 9 bases. The CDR3 contains 17 residues. Losses at the gene ends were 3 bases for V and 4 bases for J; bases not matched to a gene: 10. The germline V gene has CDR1 ENHRY and CDR2 SYGVKD. CDR3 in amino acids: CAISDPNPDRGGNTIYF. In nucleotides, the CDR3 is TGTGCCATCAGTGACCCGAATCCTGACAGGGGGGGAAACACCATATATTTT.

This clone appeared once. The rearrangement uses TRBV7-9 and TRBJ1-2; D ambiguous. Trimming pared 5 bases from V and 2 bases from J, leaving 6 bases between. The CDR3 is made up of 12 amino acids. CDR1 and CDR2 (germline): SEHNR, FQNEAQ (reference sequence). The CDR3 protein is CASSQKNYGYTF. CDR3 coding DNA: TGTGCCAGCAGCCAGAAAAACTATGGCTACACCTTC. Together with reference TRBV7-9 and TRBJ1-2, the CDR3 gives the full variable domain: DTGVSQNPRHKITKRGQNVTFRCDPISEHNRLYWYRQTLGQGPEFLTYFQNEAQLEKSRLLSDRFSAERPKGSFSTLEIQRTEQGDSAMYLCASSQKNYGYTFGSGTRLTVV.

The chain combines TRBV27 with TRBJ1-6, with a tentative D call TRBD1 (6 bases). Germline-derived CDR1 and CDR2 are MNHEY and SMNVEV (reference sequence). CDR3 size: 16 residues. The V end was cut by 4 bases, the J end by 0 bases, with 10 bases between. This chain's CDR3 is CASSYLGGSYNSPLHF. The CDR3 bases are TGTGCCAGCAGTTACCTAGGGGGCTCCTATAATTCACCCCTCCACTTT.

The genes are TRBV5-1 and TRBJ2-1; 11 bases are a match to TRBD2. The ends lost 6 bases at V and 7 bases at J; junction bases unmatched: 9. The CDR3 consists of 15 residues. Per germline, CDR1 SGHRS and CDR2 YFSETQ. In DNA, the CDR3 is TGCGCCAGCAATCCATTAGCGGGGGGGCAGAATGAGCAGTTCTTC. It encodes CASNPLAGGQNEQFF.

The CDR3 nucleotides are TGTGCCAGCAGCCCTAGGACTAGCGGGAGGGCCGGCACCGGGGAGCTGTTTTTT. It is translated as CASSPRTSGRAGTGELFF. This rearrangement joins TRBV9 to TRBJ2-2, with 15 bases fitting TRBD2. The V and J ends lost 4 bases and 4 bases, in that order; junction bases with no gene match: 8. The CDR3 consists of 18 residues. Germline lookup yields CDR1 SGDLS and CDR2 YYNGEE. Together with reference TRBV9 and TRBJ2-2, the CDR3 gives the full variable domain: DSGVTQTPKHLITATGQRVTLRCSPRSGDLSVYWYQQSLDQGLQFLIQYYNGEERAKGNILERFSAQQFPDLHSELNLSSLELGDSALYFCASSPRTSGRAGTGELFFGEGSRLTVL.

This clone was seen once. The DNA for the CDR3 is TGTGCCAGCAGCTTACCCAGGGGGCTCACCGGGGAGCTGTTTTTT. Protein product: CASSLPRGLTGELFF. The V and J genes are TRBV5-4 and TRBJ2-2; 8 nucleotides line up with TRBD1. Germline loops: CDR1 SGHNT, CDR2 YYREEE (reference sequence). After removal of 2 bases from V and 4 bases from J, the junction contained 4 bases not matched to a gene. The CDR3 consists of 15 residues.

This clone came up once. The rearrangement links TRBV6-1 to TRBJ1-5, with TRBD1 identical over 9 bases. The CDR3 runs 16 residues. Germline loops: CDR1 MNHNS, CDR2 SASEGT. The ends lost 2 bases at V and 1 base at J; junction bases unmatched: 3. CDR3 protein: CASSEIGTGSNQPQHF. CDR3 DNA: TGTGCCAGCAGTGAAATCGGGACAGGGAGCAATCAGCCCCAGCATTTT.

J is TRBJ2-5 and V is TRBV4-3, with D perhaps TRBD2 (6 bases). CDR1 is LGHNA and CDR2 is YSLEER in the germline V gene. Deletions cut 2 bases from V and 0 bases from J, with 16 bases between. The CDR3 is 17 residues long. CDR3 DNA: TGCGCCAGCAGCCAAAACCGACGGGGGACCGACCAAGAGACCCAGTACTTC. Translation gives CASSQNRRGTDQETQYF.

This clone was counted once. This chain links TRBV6-6 with TRBJ1-4; 11 nucleotides match TRBD1. Germline CDR1 MNHNY, CDR2 SVGAGI (reference sequence). The CDR3 sequence is 14 residues long. With 6 bases clipped from V and 8 bases from J, the junction kept 5 bases outside the gene matches. The CDR3 DNA sequence: TGTGCCAGCAGGGGGACAGGGGGAGGGGAAAAACTGTTTTTT. Its translation: CASRGTGGGEKLFF.

This chain links TRBV5-1 with TRBJ2-2; 12 positions match TRBD2. V dropped 4 bases and J dropped 7; count of bases not matched to a gene: 14. Germline V CDR1 and CDR2: SGHRS, YFSETQ. The CDR3 consists of 18 residues. The CDR3 protein is CASSRTTTSGGGVGELFF. The CDR3 DNA is TGCGCCAGCAGCCGTACCACGACTAGCGGGGGCGGCGTCGGGGAGCTGTTTTTT.

In DNA form, the CDR3 reads TGTGCCAGTAGTCTGACAGGGGTAGCTTTCTTT. Amino acid sequence: CASSLTGVAFF. The genes are TRBV19 and TRBJ1-1; 8 positions agree with TRBD1. From germline, CDR1 is LNHDA and CDR2 SQIVND (reference sequence). Unmatched junction bases numbered 3, after V lost 5 bases and J lost 10 bases. This CDR3 contains 11 residues.

A few counts support this clone. This chain uses TRBV19 with TRBJ1-1; 9 nucleotides align to TRBD1. CDR3 length: 14 amino acids. The germline CDR1 and CDR2 sequences are LNHDA and SQIVND (reference sequence). V shed 7 bases, J shed 6 bases, and the junction held 9 bases outside the gene matches. The chain's CDR3 is CASTLQGAVSEAFF. In nucleotides, the CDR3 is TGTGCCAGTACCTTACAGGGGGCGGTTTCTGAAGCTTTCTTT.

J is TRBJ1-2 and V is TRBV29-1; 9 bases align to TRBD1. J was trimmed by 5 bases and V by 4 bases; bases with no gene match: 8. Germline CDR1 and CDR2: SQVTM and ANQGSEA. CDR3 size: 14 residues. The CDR3 is CSVALGGTGYGYTF. CDR3 in DNA: TGCAGCGTTGCCCTGGGGGGGACAGGGTATGGCTACACCTTC. Full variable domain (missing parts from reference TRBV29-1 and TRBJ1-2): SAVISQKPSRDICQRGTSLTIQCQVDSQVTMMFWYRQQPGQSLTLIATANQGSEATYESGFVIDKFPISRPNLTFSTLTVSNMSPEDSSIYLCSVALGGTGYGYTFGSGTRLTVV.

The chain recombines TRBV9 with TRBJ2-7; weak D call: TRBD2 (5 bases). Between the trimmed V and J ends, which lost 4 bases and 0 bases, there was a span of 14 bases. The germline V gene has CDR1 SGDLS and CDR2 YYNGEE. CDR3 size: 15 residues. The CDR3 region has the DNA TGTGCCAGCAGCAAGAACACGGGGATCTCCTACGAGCAGTACTTC. As protein: CASSKNTGISYEQYF.

The CDR3 DNA reads TGTGCCAGCAGCGTGGGCAGCCTACCATTCCAAGAGACCCAGTACTTC. As protein: CASSVGSLPFQETQYF. The chain uses TRBV9 and TRBJ2-5; no definite D call. V was shortened by 2 bases and J by 1 base, with 15 bases between the two germline ends. The CDR3 sequence is 16 residues long. Per germline, CDR1 SGDLS and CDR2 YYNGEE.

This clone was recorded a few times. CDR3 residues: CASSYGPLPPNSPLHF. Here the CDR3 DNA reads TGTGCCAGCAGCTATGGTCCCTTACCCCCTAATTCACCCCTCCACTTT. J is TRBJ1-6 and V is TRBV2; D is unresolved. The CDR3 contains 16 residues. Germline CDR1 reads SNHLY; CDR2 reads FYNNEI. The germline V and J ends were trimmed by 6 bases and 6 bases, with 18 bases remaining between them.